This entry lists 20 T cell receptor beta chains sequenced from one sample in a study of blood T cell repertoires in COVID-19. Measured with immunoSEQ multiplex PCR; TCRdb has only the in-frame clones, and not every one. The sample has tens of thousands of clones, about 89% seen once. The sample was peripheral blood. The receptors derive from a human donor in a cohort sampled during active COVID-19.

In its sample, this clone was seen once. This chain links TRBV14 with TRBJ2-7; 14 nucleotides agree with TRBD2. With 3 bases clipped from V and 4 bases from J, the junction kept 17 bases outside the gene matches. CDR1 and CDR2 (germline): SGHDN, FVKESK. CDR3 size: 20 residues. The CDR3 spells CASSHPIHGTSGSRQYEQYF. Here the CDR3 DNA reads TGTGCCAGCAGCCACCCCATACATGGGACTAGCGGGAGTCGACAGTACGAGCAGTACTTC. The entire variable domain, with the rest obtained from reference TRBV14 and TRBJ2-7, is as follows: EAGVTQFPSHSVIEKGQTVTLRCDPISGHDNLYWYRRVMGKEIKFLLHFVKESKQDESGMPNNRFLAERTGGTYSTLKVQPAELEDSGVYFCASSHPIHGTSGSRQYEQYFGPGTRLTVT.

The chain joins TRBV12-3 or TRBV12-4 to TRBJ1-2; weak D call: TRBD1 (5 bases). Trimming pared 5 bases from V and 4 bases from J, leaving 11 bases between. There are 13 residues in the CDR3. The CDR3 reads CASSIRVSYGYTF. The CDR3 DNA follows: TGTGCCAGCAGTATCAGGGTTAGCTATGGCTACACCTTC.

The CDR3: CATSREGPPVDGYTF. CDR3 nucleotide sequence: TGTGCCACCTCCCGGGAGGGCCCCCCAGTGGATGGCTACACCTTC. This chain uses TRBV5-6 with TRBJ1-2; unclear D gene. Germline loops: CDR1 SGHDT, CDR2 YYEEEE. Trimming took off 9 bases at V and 6 bases at J, with 24 bases between the two ends. The CDR3 is made up of 15 amino acids.

This clone was counted a single time. The rearrangement links TRBV7-8 to TRBJ1-2; 7 nucleotides align to TRBD1. The CDR3 extends over 14 amino acids. V trimming: 8 bases; J trimming: 0 bases; junction bases outside the gene matches: 6. Germline V gene sequence: CDR1 SGHVS, CDR2 FQNEAQ. CDR3 residues: CASATGISNYGYTF. The CDR3 DNA reads as TGTGCCAGCGCGACAGGGATCTCTAACTATGGCTACACCTTC.

This sequence joins TRBV28 and TRBJ2-7; 9 bases are shared with TRBD1. The V segment lost 7 bases and the J segment 4 bases; nucleotides outside the gene matches: 11. This CDR3 has 15 amino acids. The V gene's germline CDR1 is MDHEN and CDR2 SYDVKM. The CDR3 DNA reads TGTGCCAGCAATGGCCCGACAGGGGGACAGTACGAGCAGTACTTC. Translation: CASNGPTGGQYEQYF.

This chain uses TRBV11-2 with TRBJ2-2, with D tentatively TRBD2 (7 bases). The CDR3 is made up of 17 amino acids. Looked up from germline, CDR1 is SGHAT and CDR2 is FQNNGV. Trimming pared 2 bases from V and 6 bases from J, leaving 19 bases between. Here the CDR3 reads CASSLRGAFVKSGELFF. The CDR3 DNA reads TGTGCCAGCAGCTTACGGGGGGCGTTTGTCAAGTCCGGGGAGCTGTTTTTT.

This clone showed up just a few times. V gene TRBV6-2 or TRBV6-3 combines with J gene TRBJ1-1, with TRBD1 identical over 10 bases. The CDR3 runs to 17 residues. V lost 7 bases to trimming and J lost 6 bases; unmatched junction nucleotides: 17. Looked up from germline, CDR1 is MNHEY and CDR2 is SVGEGT. DNA for the CDR3: TGTGCCAGCACCCCGACAGGGGGCAGGACCCGGACCTCTGAAGCTTTCTTT. Its protein is CASTPTGGRTRTSEAFF.

This clone appeared a single time. The rearrangement joins TRBV29-1 to TRBJ2-4; 7 bases fit TRBD1. Germline lookup yields CDR1 SQVTM and CDR2 ANQGSEA. The CDR3 contains 12 residues. V lost 4 bases and J lost 6; bases outside the gene matches: 3. For the CDR3, the DNA is TGCAGCGTTGGGTCAGGGGGAAACATTCAGTACTTC. Encoded protein: CSVGSGGNIQYF.

This sequence joins TRBV6-6 and TRBJ2-2, with a weak D call TRBD1 (5 bases). The CDR3 loop spans 16 amino acids. Germline V gene data show CDR1 as MNHNY and CDR2 as SVGAGI (reference sequence). V was cut by 2 bases and J by 7 bases, with 17 bases left in between. DNA for the CDR3: TGTGCCAGCAGTTACCTAGACGTCTATACAGGCGGGGAGCTGTTTTTT. This sequence encodes CASSYLDVYTGGELFF.

The chain employs TRBV19 and TRBJ2-1; TRBD2 agrees at 10 bases. The CDR3 is 16 residues long. The germline CDR1 and CDR2 sequences are LNHDA and SQIVND (reference sequence). V was clipped by 2 bases and J by 7 bases; unmatched bases: 8. The DNA of the CDR3 is TGTGCCAGTAGTATACTCGGACTAGCGGAGGCAAATGAGCAGTTCTTC. It is translated as CASSILGLAEANEQFF.

V and J are TRBV5-1 and TRBJ2-5; possibly TRBD2 for D (5 bases). Germline loops: CDR1 SGHRS, CDR2 YFSETQ. V was cut by 0 bases and J by 0 bases, with 9 bases left in between. The CDR3 length is 15 residues. Here the CDR3 reads CASSLGTGNQETQYF. The CDR3 DNA is TGCGCCAGCAGCTTGGGGACGGGGAACCAAGAGACCCAGTACTTC.

The V call is TRBV5-1, the J call TRBJ2-5; TRBD2 agrees at 8 bases. Looked up from germline, CDR1 is SGHRS and CDR2 is YFSETQ. With 3 bases clipped from V and 2 bases from J, the junction kept 9 bases outside the gene matches. CDR3 length: 16 residues. This CDR3 is CASSSTLAGQQETQYF. The CDR3, as DNA: TGCGCCAGCAGCTCTACGTTAGCGGGACAACAAGAGACCCAGTACTTC.

The chain uses TRBV28 and TRBJ2-1; TRBD2 aligns across 8 bases. The germline V gene encodes CDR1 MDHEN and CDR2 SYDVKM. With 4 bases clipped from V and 2 bases from J, the junction kept 19 bases outside the gene matches. The CDR3 runs 20 residues. For the CDR3, the DNA is TGTGCCAGCAGTTCCACTAGATGGGGTGCCGGGACTAGGGCCTACAATGAGCAGTTCTTC. As protein: CASSSTRWGAGTRAYNEQFF.

This clone was counted a few times. The chain has TRBV9 and TRBJ2-1, with 7 bases matching TRBD2. Germline V lookup: CDR1 SGDLS, CDR2 YYNGEE. The CDR3 loop spans 15 amino acids. After removal of 0 bases from V and 1 base from J, the junction contained 1 base not matched to a gene. The CDR3, as DNA: TGTGCCAGCAGCGTAGCACTAGCGTCCTACAATGAGCAGTTCTTC. It yields the protein CASSVALASYNEQFF.

The chain joins TRBV19 to TRBJ1-4; 10 bases line up with TRBD1. With 6 bases clipped from V and 11 bases from J, the junction kept 6 bases outside the gene matches. CDR3 length: 13 amino acids. CDR1 and CDR2 (germline): LNHDA, SQIVND (reference sequence). The CDR3 DNA reads as TGTGCCAGTAGCCGGGACAGGGGACCTAAACTGTTTTTT. This translates into CASSRDRGPKLFF.

This chain links TRBV5-4 with TRBJ1-1; a weak D match, TRBD1 (5 bases). The ends were cut back, 0 bases at V and 4 bases at J, with 13 bases in the middle. There are 15 residues in the CDR3. The germline V gene has CDR1 SGHNT and CDR2 YYREEE (reference sequence). The CDR3 sequence is CASSLVGQGGTEAFF. Here the CDR3 DNA reads TGTGCCAGCAGCTTGGTAGGTCAGGGCGGCACTGAAGCTTTCTTT.

To note about this clone: The same CDR3 arises from other DNA sequences in this sample as well. The rearrangement links TRBV9 to TRBJ2-7; TRBD1 matches 8 bases. J lost 3 bases, V lost 0 bases, and 5 bases had no gene match. Germline V gene lookup returns CDR1 SGDLS and CDR2 YYNGEE. The CDR3 runs 15 residues. The CDR3 sequence: CASSVGTGGSYEQYF. In DNA, the CDR3 is TGTGCCAGCAGCGTAGGAACAGGGGGTAGCTACGAGCAGTACTTC.

The V gene is TRBV5-8, the J gene TRBJ2-6; TRBD2 agrees at 10 bases. Trimming cost V 4 bases and J 3 bases; bases outside gene matches: 10. This CDR3 contains 18 residues. Per the germline V gene, CDR1 is SGHTS and CDR2 is YDEGEE. This chain's CDR3 is CASSPRAGGPIGANVLTF. In nucleotides, the CDR3 is TGTGCCAGCAGCCCCCGAGCGGGAGGGCCTATTGGGGCCAACGTCCTGACTTTC.

The rearrangement links TRBV7-9 to TRBJ2-7; possible D gene TRBD2, 5 bases. Germline CDR1 is SEHNR and CDR2 is FQNEAQ (reference sequence). V shed 5 bases and J shed 3 bases, with 20 bases lying between them. This CDR3 is 16 amino acids long. The CDR3 bases are TGTGCCAGCAGCCGGGGTGGGCAGGAGGCGGTCTACGAGCAGTACTTC. This gives the protein CASSRGGQEAVYEQYF. Based on the CDR3 plus reference TRBV7-9 and TRBJ2-7, the full variable domain is DTGVSQNPRHKITKRGQNVTFRCDPISEHNRLYWYRQTLGQGPEFLTYFQNEAQLEKSRLLSDRFSAERPKGSFSTLEIQRTEQGDSAMYLCASSRGGQEAVYEQYFGPGTRLTVT.

The chain is built from TRBV19 and TRBJ2-5, with no clear D. Germline CDR1 is LNHDA and CDR2 is SQIVND (reference sequence). The CDR3 length is 13 residues. V was trimmed by 7 bases and J by 2 bases, leaving 11 bases between them. The CDR3 bases are TGTGCCAGTATGGGCAGAAAGCAAGAGACCCAGTACTTC. Residues: CASMGRKQETQYF.